This is a list of T cell receptor beta chains from one sample in a study of shared clonotypes between healthy human individuals. Clones were sequenced by immunoSEQ multiplex PCR, and TCRdb holds only the in-frame ones, with some missing. The table lists more than 2,000,000 clones, 85% to 95% of them singletons, with 0.39% in the top ten. Sequencing was performed on naive CD4+ T cells from PBMCs. These receptors all come from a man between 18 and 29 years old in good health. Some clones in this sample may be carry-over from other donors' samples. The CDR3 runs from the conserved cysteine through the conserved F or W. The order of the fields is clone size, D gene, J gene, V gene, CDR3 DNA, CDR3 protein. The D gene is left open where the match is weak. For some rows the clone size is stated as once, few or many, or as a class when expanded; others skip it.

abundance: once; d_gene: -; j_gene: TRBJ1-5; v_gene: TRBV7-2; CDR3nt: TGTGCCAGCAGCCTCCATCCCCCGGGGGTTGTCCTTTTACAGCCCCAGCATTTT; CDR3aa: CASSLHPPGVVLLQPQHF
abundance: -; d_gene: TRBD2; j_gene: TRBJ2-1; v_gene: TRBV9; CDR3nt: TGTGCCAGCAGCGCGACTAGCGGGAAGGCTGAGCAGTTCTTC; CDR3aa: CASSATSGKAEQFF
abundance: -; d_gene: -; j_gene: TRBJ2-7; v_gene: TRBV5-4; CDR3nt: TGTGCCAGCAGCCAGGGACTCCAAGGCGACGAGCAGTACTTC; CDR3aa: CASSQGLQGDEQYF
abundance: -; d_gene: TRBD1; j_gene: TRBJ2-7; v_gene: TRBV5-1; CDR3nt: TGCGCCAGCAGCCCGACTGGACAGGGACCCTACGAGCAGTACTTC; CDR3aa: CASSPTGQGPYEQYF
abundance: few; d_gene: TRBD1; j_gene: TRBJ1-2; v_gene: TRBV2; CDR3nt: TGTGCCAGCAGTGCGGGACAGAACTATGGCTACACCTTC; CDR3aa: CASSAGQNYGYTF
abundance: -; d_gene: -; j_gene: TRBJ1-1; v_gene: TRBV18; CDR3nt: TGTGCCAGCTCACCCCCCCGTATCATAGGGTTCGCTAACACTGAAGCTTTCTTT; CDR3aa: CASSPPRIIGFANTEAFF
abundance: once; d_gene: -; j_gene: TRBJ1-2; v_gene: TRBV5-4; CDR3nt: TGTGCCAGCAGGGGACCCGATAACTATGGCTACACCTTC; CDR3aa: CASRGPDNYGYTF
abundance: -; d_gene: -; j_gene: TRBJ2-1; v_gene: TRBV5-1; CDR3nt: TGCGCCAGCAGCTTGGTCCTGACCGAGGTCAATGAGCAGTTCTTC; CDR3aa: CASSLVLTEVNEQFF
abundance: -; d_gene: -; j_gene: TRBJ1-3; v_gene: TRBV4-1; CDR3nt: TGCGCCAGCAGCCAGCCCCGCGAAGGCCGGTCAACGGGAAACACCATATATTTT; CDR3aa: CASSQPREGRSTGNTIYF
abundance: -; d_gene: -; j_gene: TRBJ2-1; v_gene: TRBV11-3; CDR3nt: TGTGCCAGCAGCTTTCGGCAGGGAACTAATGAGCAGTTCTTC; CDR3aa: CASSFRQGTNEQFF
abundance: -; d_gene: TRBD2; j_gene: TRBJ2-7; v_gene: TRBV29-1; CDR3nt: TGCAGTGCTAAGACTAGCGGGGACTACGAGCAGTACTTC; CDR3aa: CSAKTSGDYEQYF
abundance: -; d_gene: -; j_gene: TRBJ2-7; v_gene: TRBV5-7; CDR3nt: TGTGCCAGCAGCTCGCGCCGGCCGCCGTCCCCCCACGAGCAGTACTTC; CDR3aa: CASSSRRPPSPHEQYF
abundance: -; d_gene: -; j_gene: TRBJ2-5; v_gene: TRBV19; CDR3nt: TGTGCCAGTAGTATATCCGGTCTCGAGACCCAGTACTTC; CDR3aa: CASSISGLETQYF
abundance: -; d_gene: TRBD1; j_gene: TRBJ1-5; v_gene: TRBV28; CDR3nt: TGTGCCAGCACTCCACAGGGGGCGAAACAGCCCCAGCATTTT; CDR3aa: CASTPQGAKQPQHF
abundance: -; d_gene: -; j_gene: TRBJ2-5; v_gene: TRBV6-5; CDR3nt: TGTGCCAGCAGTCGGTGGCAGGGGGAGACCCAGTACTTC; CDR3aa: CASSRWQGETQYF
abundance: -; d_gene: TRBD2; j_gene: TRBJ2-1; v_gene: TRBV7-3; CDR3nt: TGTGCCAGCAGCCTAGCGGGAGCGTCCTACAATGAGCAGTTCTTC; CDR3aa: CASSLAGASYNEQFF
abundance: -; d_gene: -; j_gene: TRBJ2-7; v_gene: TRBV9; CDR3nt: TGTGCCAGCAGCGCGGGTGACCGGGACTTCGAGCAGTACTTC; CDR3aa: CASSAGDRDFEQYF
abundance: -; d_gene: -; j_gene: TRBJ2-5; v_gene: TRBV18; CDR3nt: TGTGCCAGCTCACCACCCGGCAGGGCGGGCGAGACCCAGTACTTC; CDR3aa: CASSPPGRAGETQYF
abundance: -; d_gene: -; j_gene: TRBJ2-5; v_gene: TRBV5-4; CDR3nt: TGTGCCAGCAGCTTCGGGGGCCCCATAGAGACCCAGTACTTC; CDR3aa: CASSFGGPIETQYF
abundance: -; d_gene: TRBD1; j_gene: TRBJ2-7; v_gene: TRBV20-1; CDR3nt: TGCAGCGGACAGGGAAACGAGCAGTACTTC; CDR3aa: CSGQGNEQYF
abundance: -; d_gene: -; j_gene: TRBJ2-7; v_gene: TRBV7-5; CDR3nt: TGTGTCAGAAGCCTCCAGTACTTC; CDR3aa: CVRSLQYF
abundance: -; d_gene: -; j_gene: TRBJ1-2; v_gene: TRBV18; CDR3nt: TGTGCCAGCTCACCGGGCACGGGAGCGGGCTACACCTTC; CDR3aa: CASSPGTGAGYTF
abundance: -; d_gene: TRBD1; j_gene: TRBJ2-7; v_gene: TRBV18; CDR3nt: TGTGCCAGCTCCCGAGGGACAGGGAGCTACGAGCAGTACTTC; CDR3aa: CASSRGTGSYEQYF
abundance: -; d_gene: -; j_gene: TRBJ2-3; v_gene: TRBV7-9; CDR3nt: TGTGCCAGCAGCTCCCGAGTGAGTGGGACAGATACGCAGTATTTT; CDR3aa: CASSSRVSGTDTQYF
abundance: -; d_gene: -; j_gene: TRBJ1-3; v_gene: TRBV27; CDR3nt: TGTGCCAGCAGTTTAAAAGCGAACGGGCAGGGGATCTCCGGAAACACCATATATTTT; CDR3aa: CASSLKANGQGISGNTIYF
abundance: once; d_gene: TRBD1; j_gene: TRBJ2-3; v_gene: TRBV5-1; CDR3nt: TGCGCCAGCAGCTTGGCACAGGGGAACACAGATACGCAGTATTTT; CDR3aa: CASSLAQGNTDTQYF
abundance: -; d_gene: -; j_gene: TRBJ2-1; v_gene: TRBV7-2; CDR3nt: TGTGCCAGCAGCTTCTCGACTAGTACCTACAATGAGCAGTTCTTC; CDR3aa: CASSFSTSTYNEQFF
abundance: -; d_gene: TRBD1; j_gene: TRBJ2-7; v_gene: TRBV29-1; CDR3nt: TGCAGCGTTGCGGGGACAGGGGGCCCTTTGGAGCAGTACTTC; CDR3aa: CSVAGTGGPLEQYF
abundance: -; d_gene: TRBD1; j_gene: TRBJ2-7; v_gene: TRBV7-2; CDR3nt: TGTGCCAGCAGCTTCCGGACAGGGTACGAGCAGTACTTC; CDR3aa: CASSFRTGYEQYF
abundance: -; d_gene: -; j_gene: TRBJ1-3; v_gene: TRBV18; CDR3nt: TGTGCCAGCTCACCTCAGACGGCAAACTCTGGAAACACCATATATTTT; CDR3aa: CASSPQTANSGNTIYF
abundance: once; d_gene: TRBD2; j_gene: TRBJ2-1; v_gene: TRBV5-5; CDR3nt: TGTGCCAGCAGCTCTAGCGGGGCCTCCTACAATGAGCAGTTCTTC; CDR3aa: CASSSSGASYNEQFF
abundance: -; d_gene: -; j_gene: TRBJ1-6; v_gene: TRBV7-2; CDR3nt: TGTGCCAGCACCCGAGGGGGCTCCTATAATTCACCCCTCCACTTT; CDR3aa: CASTRGGSYNSPLHF
abundance: -; d_gene: TRBD1; j_gene: TRBJ2-3; v_gene: TRBV28; CDR3nt: TGTGCCAGCGGGTCCACAGGGGGCGCGTCAGATACGCAGTATTTT; CDR3aa: CASGSTGGASDTQYF
abundance: -; d_gene: TRBD2; j_gene: TRBJ2-5; v_gene: TRBV5-4; CDR3nt: TGTGCCAGCAGCCCAGGACTAGCGGGGTACCAAGAGACCCAGTACTTC; CDR3aa: CASSPGLAGYQETQYF
abundance: few; d_gene: -; j_gene: TRBJ1-1; v_gene: TRBV20-1; CDR3nt: TGCAGTGTCGGCAGAAACACTGAAGCTTTCTTT; CDR3aa: CSVGRNTEAFF
abundance: -; d_gene: -; j_gene: TRBJ2-1; v_gene: TRBV2; CDR3nt: TGTGCCAGCAGGGCGGGACTTCACAATGAGCAGTTCTTC; CDR3aa: CASRAGLHNEQFF
abundance: -; d_gene: TRBD1; j_gene: TRBJ2-5; v_gene: TRBV5-1; CDR3nt: TGCGCCAGCAGCTTACTGACAGGGGGCTTAGAAGAGACCCAGTACTTC; CDR3aa: CASSLLTGGLEETQYF
abundance: -; d_gene: TRBD2; j_gene: TRBJ2-5; v_gene: TRBV15; CDR3nt: TGTGCCACCAGCAGAGGGGGGGACTATCAAGAGACCCAGTACTTC; CDR3aa: CATSRGGDYQETQYF
abundance: once; d_gene: -; j_gene: TRBJ2-2; v_gene: TRBV11-2; CDR3nt: TGTGCCAGCAGTATAAACAGGGAGTCATACACCGGGGAGCTGTTTTTT; CDR3aa: CASSINRESYTGELFF
abundance: once; d_gene: -; j_gene: TRBJ2-3; v_gene: TRBV21-1; CDR3nt: TGTGCCAGCGACGAAGGACGGGAAGCGGGAGTCGCAGATACGCAGTATTTT; CDR3aa: CASDEGREAGVADTQYF
abundance: -; d_gene: -; j_gene: TRBJ2-5; v_gene: TRBV18; CDR3nt: TGTGCCAGCTCACCTGACGGCCGCTGGACCCAGTACTTC; CDR3aa: CASSPDGRWTQYF
abundance: -; d_gene: TRBD2; j_gene: TRBJ2-5; v_gene: TRBV18; CDR3nt: TGTGCCAGCTCACCATATTCTCAGGCGGGAGGGCCGCGGGAGACCCAGTACTTC; CDR3aa: CASSPYSQAGGPRETQYF
abundance: -; d_gene: -; j_gene: TRBJ2-7; v_gene: TRBV25-1; CDR3nt: TGTGCCAGCAGTGAATGGGGACTCAACGAGCAGTACTTC; CDR3aa: CASSEWGLNEQYF
abundance: -; d_gene: -; j_gene: TRBJ2-4; v_gene: TRBV5-5; CDR3nt: TGTGCCAGCAGCTTGGTGGCGTCTCTAGCCAAAAACATTCAGTACTTC; CDR3aa: CASSLVASLAKNIQYF
abundance: once; d_gene: -; j_gene: TRBJ2-7; v_gene: TRBV5-6; CDR3nt: TGTGCCAGCAGCTTTACGGGGAGTTCCGACGAGCAGTACTTC; CDR3aa: CASSFTGSSDEQYF
abundance: once; d_gene: -; j_gene: TRBJ2-1; v_gene: TRBV5-1; CDR3nt: TGCGCCAGCGCGGGGAACAATGAGCAGTTCTTC; CDR3aa: CASAGNNEQFF
abundance: -; d_gene: -; j_gene: TRBJ2-7; v_gene: TRBV15; CDR3nt: TGTGCCACCAGCAGAGGGACTTCTAGCTCCTACGAGCAGTACTTC; CDR3aa: CATSRGTSSSYEQYF
abundance: few; d_gene: -; j_gene: TRBJ1-1; v_gene: TRBV20-1; CDR3nt: TGCAGTGCTAGAGTTCCGTCGGAAGCTTTCTTT; CDR3aa: CSARVPSEAFF
abundance: -; d_gene: -; j_gene: TRBJ2-6; v_gene: TRBV7-2; CDR3nt: TGTGCCAGCAGCTCTCACAGGACCTCTGGGGCCAACGTCCTGACTTTC; CDR3aa: CASSSHRTSGANVLTF
abundance: -; d_gene: TRBD1; j_gene: TRBJ1-2; v_gene: TRBV12-5; CDR3nt: TGTGCTAGTGGTTCGGACAGGGGAACAGAGTCGTATGGCTACACCTTC; CDR3aa: CASGSDRGTESYGYTF